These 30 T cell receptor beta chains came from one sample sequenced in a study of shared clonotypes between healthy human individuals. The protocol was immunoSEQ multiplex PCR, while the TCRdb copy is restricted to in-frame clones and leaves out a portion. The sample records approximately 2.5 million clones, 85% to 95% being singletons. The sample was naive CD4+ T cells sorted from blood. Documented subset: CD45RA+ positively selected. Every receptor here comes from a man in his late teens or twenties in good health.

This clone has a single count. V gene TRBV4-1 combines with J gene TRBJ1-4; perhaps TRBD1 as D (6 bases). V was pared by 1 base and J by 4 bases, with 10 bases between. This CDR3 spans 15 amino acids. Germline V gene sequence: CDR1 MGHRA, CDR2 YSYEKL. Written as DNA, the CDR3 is TGCGCCAGCAGCCAAGCACAGGGTGGTAATGAAAAACTGTTTTTT. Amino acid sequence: CASSQAQGGNEKLFF.

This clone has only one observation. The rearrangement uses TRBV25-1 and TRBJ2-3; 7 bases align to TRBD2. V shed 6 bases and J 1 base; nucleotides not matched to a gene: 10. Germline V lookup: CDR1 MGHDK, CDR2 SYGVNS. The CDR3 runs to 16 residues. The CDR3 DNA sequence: TGTGCCAGCAGCGCGGGGAGAGCGGGACGCACAGATACGCAGTATTTT. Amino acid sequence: CASSAGRAGRTDTQYF.

CDR3 residues: CAITGTGAGNTIYF. DNA of the CDR3: TGTGCCATCACCGGGACAGGGGCTGGAAACACCATATATTTT. The chain combines TRBV10-3 with TRBJ1-3, with 10 bases lining up with TRBD1. CDR1 is ENHRY and CDR2 is SYGVKD in the germline V gene. Trimming removed 7 bases from V and 2 bases from J; junction bases left unmatched: 2. The CDR3 has 14 residues.

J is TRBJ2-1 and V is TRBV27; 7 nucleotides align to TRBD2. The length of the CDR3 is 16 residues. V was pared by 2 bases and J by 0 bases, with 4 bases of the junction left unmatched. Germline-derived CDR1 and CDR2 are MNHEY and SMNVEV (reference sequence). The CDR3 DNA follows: TGTGCCAGCAGTTTAAAGCGGGAATACTCCTACAATGAGCAGTTCTTC. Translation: CASSLKREYSYNEQFF.

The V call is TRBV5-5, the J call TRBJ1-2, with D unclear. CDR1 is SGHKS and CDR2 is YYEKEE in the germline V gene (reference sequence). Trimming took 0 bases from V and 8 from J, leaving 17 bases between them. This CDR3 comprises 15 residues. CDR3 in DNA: TGTGCCAGCAGCTTGGAGGGAACCGCGCCGAGAGGCTACACCTTC. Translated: CASSLEGTAPRGYTF.

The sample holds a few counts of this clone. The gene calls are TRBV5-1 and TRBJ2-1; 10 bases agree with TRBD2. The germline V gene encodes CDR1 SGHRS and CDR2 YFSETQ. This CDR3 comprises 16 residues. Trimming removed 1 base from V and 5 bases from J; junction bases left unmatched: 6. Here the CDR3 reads CASSLSLAGTHNEQFF. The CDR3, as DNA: TGCGCCAGCAGCTTGTCACTAGCGGGAACTCACAATGAGCAGTTCTTC.

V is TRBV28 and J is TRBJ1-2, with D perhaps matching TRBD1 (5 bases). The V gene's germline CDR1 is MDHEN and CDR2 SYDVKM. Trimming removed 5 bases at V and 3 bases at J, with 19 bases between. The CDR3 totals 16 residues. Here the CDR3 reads CASSGDRKGFDYGYTF. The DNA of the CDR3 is TGTGCCAGCAGTGGGGACCGGAAGGGGTTTGACTATGGCTACACCTTC.

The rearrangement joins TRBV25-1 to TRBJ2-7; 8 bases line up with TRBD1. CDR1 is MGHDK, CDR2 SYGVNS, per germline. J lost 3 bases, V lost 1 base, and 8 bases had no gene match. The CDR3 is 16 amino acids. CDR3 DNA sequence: TGTGCCAGCAGTGAATGGGCCCGGACAGGGAACTACGAGCAGTACTTC. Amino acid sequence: CASSEWARTGNYEQYF.

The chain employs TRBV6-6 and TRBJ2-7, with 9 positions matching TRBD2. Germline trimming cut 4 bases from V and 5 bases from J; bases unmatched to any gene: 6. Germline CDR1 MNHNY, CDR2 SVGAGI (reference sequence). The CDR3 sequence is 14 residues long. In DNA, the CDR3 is TGTGCCAGCAGTTTCCCCGGGACTAGCAACGAGCAGTACTTC. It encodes CASSFPGTSNEQYF.

The CDR3: CAWEPNQGLAMYF. CDR3 DNA sequence: TGTGCCTGGGAACCAAACCAGGGACTAGCAATGTACTTC. The chain recombines TRBV30 with TRBJ2-7, with 9 bases identical to TRBD2. This CDR3 region has 13 residues. After removal of 5 bases from V and 12 bases from J, the junction contained 14 bases not matched to a gene. Germline V lookup: CDR1 GTSNPN, CDR2 SVGIG (reference sequence).

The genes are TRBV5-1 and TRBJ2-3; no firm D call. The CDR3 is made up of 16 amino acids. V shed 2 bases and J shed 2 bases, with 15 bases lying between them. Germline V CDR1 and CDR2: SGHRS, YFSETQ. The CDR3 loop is CASSFRLTLTTDTQYF. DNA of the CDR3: TGCGCCAGCAGCTTCCGTCTGACACTTACCACAGATACGCAGTATTTT.

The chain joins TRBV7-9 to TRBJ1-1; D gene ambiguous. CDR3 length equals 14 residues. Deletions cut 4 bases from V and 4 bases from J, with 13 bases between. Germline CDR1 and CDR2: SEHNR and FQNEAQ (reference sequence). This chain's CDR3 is CASSYLIVLTEAFF. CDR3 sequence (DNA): TGTGCCAGCAGCTACCTCATCGTGCTCACTGAAGCTTTCTTT.

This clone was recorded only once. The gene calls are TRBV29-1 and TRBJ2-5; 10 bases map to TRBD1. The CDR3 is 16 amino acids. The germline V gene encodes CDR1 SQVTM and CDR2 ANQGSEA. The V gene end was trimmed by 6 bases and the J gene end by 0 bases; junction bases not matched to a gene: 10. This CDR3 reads CSVRDRGILYQETQYF. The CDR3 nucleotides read TGCAGCGTCCGGGACAGGGGAATTTTGTACCAAGAGACCCAGTACTTC.

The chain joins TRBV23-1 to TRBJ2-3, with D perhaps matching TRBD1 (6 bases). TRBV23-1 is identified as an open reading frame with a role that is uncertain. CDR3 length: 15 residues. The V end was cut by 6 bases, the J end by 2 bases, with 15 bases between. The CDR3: CASRDSLGDTDTQYF. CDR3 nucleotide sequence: TGCGCCAGCAGGGACAGCCTCGGGGACACAGATACGCAGTATTTT.

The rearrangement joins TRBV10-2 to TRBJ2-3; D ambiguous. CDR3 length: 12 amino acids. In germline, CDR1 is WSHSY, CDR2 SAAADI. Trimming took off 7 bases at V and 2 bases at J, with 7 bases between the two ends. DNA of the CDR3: TGCGCCAGCACGCGGACCACAGATACGCAGTATTTT. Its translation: CASTRTTDTQYF.

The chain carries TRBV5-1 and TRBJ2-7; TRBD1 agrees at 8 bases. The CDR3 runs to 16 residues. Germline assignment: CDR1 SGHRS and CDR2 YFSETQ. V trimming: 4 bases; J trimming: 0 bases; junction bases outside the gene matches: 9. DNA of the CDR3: TGCGCCAGCAGCCCCGAGGGACAGGCCGGCTCCTACGAGCAGTACTTC. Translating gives CASSPEGQAGSYEQYF.

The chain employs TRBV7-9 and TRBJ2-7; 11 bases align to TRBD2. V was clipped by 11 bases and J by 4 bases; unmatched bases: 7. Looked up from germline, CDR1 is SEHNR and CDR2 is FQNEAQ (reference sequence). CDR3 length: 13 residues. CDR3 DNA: TGTGCCTCGGGAATAGCGGGAGGGTACGAGCAGTACTTC. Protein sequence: CASGIAGGYEQYF.

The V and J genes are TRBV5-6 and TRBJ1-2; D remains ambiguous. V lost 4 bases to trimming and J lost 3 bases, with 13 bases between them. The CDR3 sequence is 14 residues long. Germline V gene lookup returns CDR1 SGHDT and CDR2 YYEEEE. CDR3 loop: CASSLVGQDYGYTF. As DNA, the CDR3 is TGTGCCAGCAGCCTTGTTGGTCAAGACTATGGCTACACCTTC.

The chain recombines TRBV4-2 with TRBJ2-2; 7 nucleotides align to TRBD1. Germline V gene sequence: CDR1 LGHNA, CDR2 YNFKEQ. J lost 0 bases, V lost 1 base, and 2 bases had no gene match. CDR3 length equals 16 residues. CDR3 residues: CASSQGGTANTGELFF. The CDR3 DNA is TGTGCCAGCAGCCAAGGGGGGACAGCGAACACCGGGGAGCTGTTTTTT.

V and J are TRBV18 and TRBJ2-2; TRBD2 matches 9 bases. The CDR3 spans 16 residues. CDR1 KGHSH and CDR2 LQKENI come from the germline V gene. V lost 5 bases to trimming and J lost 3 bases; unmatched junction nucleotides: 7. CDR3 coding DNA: TGTGCCAGCTCATCAAGACTAGCGGACCACACCGGGGAGCTGTTTTTT. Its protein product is CASSSRLADHTGELFF.

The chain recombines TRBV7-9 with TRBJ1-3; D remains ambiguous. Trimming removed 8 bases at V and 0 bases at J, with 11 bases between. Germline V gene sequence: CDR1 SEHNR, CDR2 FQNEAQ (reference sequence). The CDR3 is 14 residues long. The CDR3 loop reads CASLNTTSGNTIYF. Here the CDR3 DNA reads TGTGCCAGCCTCAACACAACCTCTGGAAACACCATATATTTT.

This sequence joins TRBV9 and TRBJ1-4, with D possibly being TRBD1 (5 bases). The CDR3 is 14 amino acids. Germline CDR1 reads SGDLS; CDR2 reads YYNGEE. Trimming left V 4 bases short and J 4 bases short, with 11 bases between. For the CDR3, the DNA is TGTGCCAGCAGCCGTTCGGGGGGTAATGAAAAACTGTTTTTT. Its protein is CASSRSGGNEKLFF.

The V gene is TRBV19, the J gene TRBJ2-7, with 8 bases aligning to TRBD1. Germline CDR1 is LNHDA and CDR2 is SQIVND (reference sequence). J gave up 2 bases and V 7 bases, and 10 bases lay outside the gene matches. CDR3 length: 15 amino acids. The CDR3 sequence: CASTTSGGPPYEQYF. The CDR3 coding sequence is TGTGCCAGTACCACCTCAGGGGGCCCTCCCTACGAGCAGTACTTC.

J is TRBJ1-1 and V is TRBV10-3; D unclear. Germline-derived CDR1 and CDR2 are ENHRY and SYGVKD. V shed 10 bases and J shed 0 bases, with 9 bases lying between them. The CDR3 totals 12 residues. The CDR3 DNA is TGTGCCACCGTAGGCCTGAACACTGAAGCTTTCTTT. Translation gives CATVGLNTEAFF.

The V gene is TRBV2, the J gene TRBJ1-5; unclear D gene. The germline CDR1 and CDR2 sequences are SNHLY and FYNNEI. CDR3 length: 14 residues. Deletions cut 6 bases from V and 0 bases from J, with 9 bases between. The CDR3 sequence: CASSQTYSNQPQHF. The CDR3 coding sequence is TGTGCCAGCAGCCAGACTTATAGCAATCAGCCCCAGCATTTT.

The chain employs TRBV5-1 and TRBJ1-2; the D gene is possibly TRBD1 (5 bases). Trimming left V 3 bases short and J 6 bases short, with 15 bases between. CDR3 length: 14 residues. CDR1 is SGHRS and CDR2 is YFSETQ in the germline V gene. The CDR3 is CASSSGLSGDGYTF. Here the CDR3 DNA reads TGCGCCAGCAGCTCAGGACTGTCGGGGGATGGCTACACCTTC.

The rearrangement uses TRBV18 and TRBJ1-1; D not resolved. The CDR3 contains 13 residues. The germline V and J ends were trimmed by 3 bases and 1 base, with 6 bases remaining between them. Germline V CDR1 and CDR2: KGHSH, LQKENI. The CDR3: CASSPATNTEAFF. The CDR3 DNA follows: TGTGCCAGCTCACCGGCGACGAACACTGAAGCTTTCTTT.

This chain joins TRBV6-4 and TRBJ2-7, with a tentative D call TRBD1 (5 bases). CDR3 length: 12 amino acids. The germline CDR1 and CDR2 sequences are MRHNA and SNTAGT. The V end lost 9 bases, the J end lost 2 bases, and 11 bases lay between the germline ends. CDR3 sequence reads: CARQGIPYEQYF. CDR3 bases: TGTGCCAGGCAGGGTATCCCCTACGAGCAGTACTTC.

The CDR3 region is CASSTVTSRETGELFF. The DNA for the CDR3 is TGTGCCAGCAGCACAGTCACGAGTAGGGAGACCGGGGAGCTGTTTTTT. V gene TRBV7-9 combines with J gene TRBJ2-2, with D tentatively TRBD2 (5 bases). Trimming pared 5 bases from V and 5 bases from J, leaving 18 bases between. The CDR3 covers 16 residues. The germline CDR1 and CDR2 sequences are SEHNR and FQNEAQ (reference sequence).

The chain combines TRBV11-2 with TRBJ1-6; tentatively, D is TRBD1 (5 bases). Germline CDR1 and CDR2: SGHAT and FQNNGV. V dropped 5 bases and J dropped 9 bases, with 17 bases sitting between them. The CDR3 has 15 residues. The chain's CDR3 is CASSRTGPTSSPLHF. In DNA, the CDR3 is TGTGCCAGCAGCAGAACAGGTCCAACCTCTTCACCCCTCCACTTT.